This entry lists 24 T cell receptor beta chains sequenced from one sample in a study of graft-versus-host responses after intestinal transplantation. These receptors have no known antigen. TCRdb's copy holds only in-frame clones and misses some; the assay was immunoSEQ multiplex PCR. The sample has 71,000 or so clones, about 90% seen once. The sample here was unstimulated CD8+ T cells sorted from spleen or lymph node cells, taken before intestinal transplant. The receptors originated from a human donor who received an intestinal transplant.

The chain links TRBV13 to TRBJ2-1; 11 bases agree with TRBD2. The germline CDR1 and CDR2 sequences are PRHDT and FYEKMQ (reference sequence). Trimming removed 6 bases from V and 4 bases from J; junction bases left unmatched: 8. The CDR3 spans 16 residues. As DNA, the CDR3 is TGTGCCAGCAGTCTCCCGACTAGCGGGGCTTACAATGAGCAGTTCTTC. This sequence encodes CASSLPTSGAYNEQFF. Based on the CDR3 plus reference TRBV13 and TRBJ2-1, the full variable domain is AAGVIQSPRHLIKEKRETATLKCYPIPRHDTVYWYQQGPGQDPQFLISFYEKMQSDKGSIPDRFSAQQFSDYHSELNMSSLELGDSALYFCASSLPTSGAYNEQFFGPGTRLTVL.

The chain links TRBV11-2 to TRBJ1-1, with D uncertain. V lost 1 base, J lost 1 base, and 4 bases lay in between. This CDR3 has 13 amino acids. CDR1 SGHAT and CDR2 FQNNGV come from the germline V gene. The CDR3 nucleotides read TGTGCCAGCAGCTTAGGACAGAACACTGAAGCTTTCTTT. It encodes CASSLGQNTEAFF.

The chain has TRBV27 and TRBJ2-5; D is perhaps TRBD1 (6 bases). Trimming removed 7 bases at V and 5 bases at J, with 20 bases between. This CDR3 contains 15 residues. Germline lookup yields CDR1 MNHEY and CDR2 SMNVEV (reference sequence). The CDR3 protein is CASTAAWGTTETQYF. The CDR3 region has the DNA TGTGCCAGCACCGCCGCCTGGGGGACAACCGAGACCCAGTACTTC.

The chain uses TRBV27 and TRBJ2-3; 8 nucleotides match TRBD2. The germline gives CDR1 MNHEY, CDR2 SMNVEV (reference sequence). The CDR3 is made up of 15 amino acids. Unmatched junction bases numbered 6, after V lost 6 bases and J lost 1 base. Written as DNA, the CDR3 is TGTGCCAGCAGCCTAACTAGCGGACGCACAGATACGCAGTATTTT. Translated, it gives CASSLTSGRTDTQYF.

This clone has just one count. The chain combines TRBV9 with TRBJ2-1, with D possibly matching TRBD2 (7 bases). The germline CDR1 and CDR2 sequences are SGDLS and YYNGEE. The CDR3 is 15 residues long. Trimming took 0 bases from V and 10 from J, leaving 17 bases between them. For the CDR3, the DNA is TGTGCCAGCAGCGTAGAGGGGGGGGGCCGTGTGGAGCAGTTCTTC. Translating gives CASSVEGGGRVEQFF.

The chain is built from TRBV7-9 and TRBJ2-5; 8 bases fit TRBD2. CDR3 size: 15 residues. With 0 bases clipped from V and 5 bases from J, the junction kept 5 bases outside the gene matches. Looked up from germline, CDR1 is SEHNR and CDR2 is FQNEAQ (reference sequence). Here the CDR3 DNA reads TGTGCCAGCAGCTTAGCCGGGGGGGCCCGGGAGACCCAGTACTTC. It translates to CASSLAGGARETQYF.

This chain connects TRBV4-1 to TRBJ1-3; D gene unclear. The CDR3 has 15 amino acids. The germline CDR1 and CDR2 sequences are MGHRA and YSYEKL. V was pared by 0 bases and J by 1 base, with 7 bases between. The CDR3 DNA follows: TGCGCCAGCAGCCAAGAGTACAGATCTGGAAACACCATATATTTT. This codes for CASSQEYRSGNTIYF.

The chain couples TRBV6-4 to TRBJ2-3; tentatively, D is TRBD2 (6 bases). Looked up from germline, CDR1 is MRHNA and CDR2 is SNTAGT. The germline V and J ends were trimmed by 5 bases and 0 bases, with 12 bases remaining between them. CDR3 length equals 15 residues. CDR3 sequence reads: CASSPESGSTDTQYF. In DNA, the CDR3 is TGTGCCAGCAGTCCGGAGAGCGGGAGCACAGATACGCAGTATTTT.

This clone was seen just once. V usage is TRBV5-1 and J usage is TRBJ2-1; 13 bases map to TRBD2. V lost 5 bases to trimming and J lost 5 bases; unmatched junction nucleotides: 1. The CDR3 loop spans 14 amino acids. In germline, CDR1 is SGHRS, CDR2 YFSETQ. Written as DNA, the CDR3 is TGCGCCAGCAGTGGGACTAGCGGGGACAATGAGCAGTTCTTC. It translates to CASSGTSGDNEQFF.

J is TRBJ1-3 and V is TRBV9; 9 bases fit TRBD1. Germline CDR1 reads SGDLS; CDR2 reads YYNGEE. Trimming at V came to 3 bases and at J to 0 bases, leaving 7 bases not matched to a gene. This CDR3 has 17 amino acids. The CDR3 DNA reads TGTGCCAGCAGCGCAGGACAGGGGCTCAGCTCTGGAAACACCATATATTTT. Its protein is CASSAGQGLSSGNTIYF.

The chain combines TRBV2 with TRBJ2-5; D perhaps matches TRBD2 (5 bases). V lost 3 bases and J 4 bases, leaving 18 bases between the germline ends. Germline CDR1 reads SNHLY; CDR2 reads FYNNEI. This CDR3 spans 16 amino acids. The CDR3 region has the DNA TGTGCCAGCAGTGAGGTTTGGCTAGCTGAGGGAGAGACCCAGTACTTC. It codes for CASSEVWLAEGETQYF.

The V gene is TRBV6-5, the J gene TRBJ1-4, with D maybe TRBD1 (6 bases). V was trimmed by 2 bases and J by 8 bases, leaving 15 bases between them. Germline CDR1 reads MNHEY; CDR2 reads SVGAGI. The CDR3 sequence is 15 residues long. The CDR3 loop is CASSYGAGVNEKLFF. DNA of the CDR3: TGTGCCAGCAGTTACGGTGCAGGGGTGAACGAAAAACTGTTTTTT.

The chain is built from TRBV5-6 and TRBJ1-4; no definite D call. The CDR3 length is 14 residues. In germline, CDR1 is SGHDT, CDR2 YYEEEE. The ends were cut back, 3 bases at V and 6 bases at J, with 12 bases in the middle. The CDR3 coding sequence is TGTGCCAGCAGCTGGGGTCGGGGAGATGAAAAACTGTTTTTT. Its translation: CASSWGRGDEKLFF.

This clone was seen once. V gene TRBV12-5 combines with J gene TRBJ2-5; 9 bases align to TRBD1. Trimming removed 1 base from V and 4 bases from J; junction bases left unmatched: 13. This CDR3 has 18 residues. The V gene's germline CDR1 is LGHNT and CDR2 FRNRAP. For the CDR3, the DNA is TGTGCTAGTGGTTTGGCCGGGACAGGGATGAGTCGGGGAGAGACCCAGTACTTC. The encoded protein is CASGLAGTGMSRGETQYF.

The chain couples TRBV6-1 to TRBJ1-5; D is perhaps TRBD1 (5 bases). This CDR3 spans 16 amino acids. CDR1 and CDR2 (germline): MNHNS, SASEGT. Trimming pared 3 bases from V and 5 bases from J, leaving 17 bases between. CDR3 protein: CASSEGWQGRDQPQHF. The CDR3, as DNA: TGTGCCAGCAGTGAGGGGTGGCAGGGCCGGGATCAGCCCCAGCATTTT.

The chain joins TRBV7-8 to TRBJ1-2; maybe TRBD1 (6 bases). This CDR3 has 14 amino acids. The germline gives CDR1 SGHVS, CDR2 FQNEAQ. Trimming pared 5 bases from V and 7 bases from J, leaving 17 bases between. The CDR3 sequence: CASSPTWTVGGYTF. DNA for the CDR3: TGTGCCAGCAGCCCGACATGGACAGTAGGTGGCTACACCTTC.

V is TRBV6-6 and J is TRBJ1-4; TRBD1 might be the D (5 bases). V lost 0 bases and J lost 5, with 10 bases in between. In germline, CDR1 is MNHNY, CDR2 SVGAGI (reference sequence). The length of the CDR3 is 15 residues. The CDR3 reads CASSYSGGRNEKLFF. The DNA for the CDR3 is TGTGCCAGCAGTTACTCTGGGGGGAGGAATGAAAAACTGTTTTTT.

V and J are TRBV25-1 and TRBJ1-1; no clear D gene. CDR3 length equals 12 residues. Trimming cost V 1 base and J 7 bases, with 7 bases left between them. Germline V CDR1 and CDR2: MGHDK, SYGVNS. CDR3 nucleotide sequence: TGTGCCAGCAGTGAATGGGGAGGTGAAGCTTTCTTT. Protein: CASSEWGGEAFF. The full variable domain, rest sourced from reference TRBV25-1 and TRBJ1-1, is EADIYQTPRYLVIGTGKKITLECSQTMGHDKMYWYQQDPGMELHLIHYSYGVNSTEKGDLSSESTVSRIRTEHFPLTLESARPSHTSQYLCASSEWGGEAFFGQGTRLTVV.

This chain joins TRBV7-6 and TRBJ1-1; perhaps TRBD1 as D (6 bases). Germline V gene sequence: CDR1 SGHVS, CDR2 FNYEAQ. Deletions cut 4 bases from V and 2 bases from J, with 8 bases between. CDR3 length: 13 residues. The CDR3, as DNA: TGTGCCAGCAGCTCAGGGGAAAACACTGAAGCTTTCTTT. Protein product: CASSSGENTEAFF.

J is TRBJ1-4 and V is TRBV7-9, with 9 bases fitting TRBD1. CDR3 size: 18 residues. CDR1 and CDR2 from the germline V gene are SEHNR and FQNEAQ (reference sequence). With V trimmed by 0 bases and J by 6 bases, 11 bases remained unmatched. The CDR3 loop reads CASSLAIWDREGHEKLFF. DNA of the CDR3: TGTGCCAGCAGCTTAGCCATTTGGGACAGGGAGGGTCATGAAAAACTGTTTTTT.

V usage is TRBV2 and J usage is TRBJ2-1; the match to TRBD2 covers 9 bases. This CDR3 has 14 residues. From germline, CDR1 is SNHLY and CDR2 FYNNEI. Unmatched junction bases numbered 8, after V lost 7 bases and J lost 7 bases. CDR3 loop: CASIITGLANEQFF. The CDR3 DNA reads TGTGCCAGCATCATTACGGGACTAGCAAATGAGCAGTTCTTC.

The chain couples TRBV9 to TRBJ2-7; no reliable D call. V shed 1 base and J shed 4 bases, with 9 bases lying between them. The CDR3 consists of 13 residues. CDR1 is SGDLS and CDR2 is YYNGEE in the germline V gene. In nucleotides, the CDR3 is TGTGCCAGCAGCGTATCTAGTTCGTACGAGCAGTACTTC. Its protein is CASSVSSSYEQYF.

V is TRBV2 and J is TRBJ2-5; the match to TRBD2 covers 11 bases. V was pared by 7 bases and J by 0 bases, with 10 bases of the junction left unmatched. CDR1 SNHLY and CDR2 FYNNEI come from the germline V gene. The CDR3 covers 17 residues. The CDR3 loop is CASIGLAGSEYQETQYF. The CDR3 nucleotides are TGTGCCAGCATTGGACTAGCGGGTTCCGAGTACCAAGAGACCCAGTACTTC.

The genes are TRBV4-1 and TRBJ2-7; perhaps TRBD1 as D (6 bases). From germline, CDR1 is MGHRA and CDR2 YSYEKL. V was cut by 3 bases and J by 0 bases, with 18 bases left in between. This CDR3 is 17 amino acids long. CDR3 sequence (DNA): TGCGCCAGCAGCCAGGGGCCCGCGACAGGCTCCTCCTACGAGCAGTACTTC. Translating it yields CASSQGPATGSSYEQYF.